This T cell receptor (beta chain) was captured by sequencing in a study of identical twins. Study results and limitations: Fewer insertions marked abundant cord blood beta clonotypes; young adult naive trended weakly, memory not at all. Twins' surplus sharing was weaker for beta out-of-frame sequences.

Everyone who gave samples was a healthy Caucasian. TCRdb recomputed calls from the 5' RACE reads with MiXCR, one row per CDR3 protein. Of 1.5 million or so distinct CDR3 sequences listed, about 30% are singletons. This clonotype has only one observation. Its antigen is unidentified. CDR1 SNHLY and CDR2 FYNNEI come from the germline V gene. Trimming pared 8 bases from V and 5 bases from J, leaving 13 bases between. The CDR3 is made up of 13 amino acids. Input material: cord blood. The chain recombines TRBV2 with TRBJ2-1; TRBD1 is a possible D gene (6 bases). The clonotype was recovered from a newborn girl in good health. This CDR3 is CASQTPGDNEQFF. CDR3 bases: TGTGCCAGCCAGACCCCAGGGGACAATGAGCAGTTCTTC. The full variable domain, completed using reference TRBV2 and TRBJ2-1, is EPEVTQTPSHQVTQMGQEVILRCVPISNHLYFYWYRQILGQKVEFLVSFYNNEISEKSEIFDDQFSVERPDGSNFTLKIRSTKLEDSAMYFCASQTPGDNEQFFGPGTRLTVL.